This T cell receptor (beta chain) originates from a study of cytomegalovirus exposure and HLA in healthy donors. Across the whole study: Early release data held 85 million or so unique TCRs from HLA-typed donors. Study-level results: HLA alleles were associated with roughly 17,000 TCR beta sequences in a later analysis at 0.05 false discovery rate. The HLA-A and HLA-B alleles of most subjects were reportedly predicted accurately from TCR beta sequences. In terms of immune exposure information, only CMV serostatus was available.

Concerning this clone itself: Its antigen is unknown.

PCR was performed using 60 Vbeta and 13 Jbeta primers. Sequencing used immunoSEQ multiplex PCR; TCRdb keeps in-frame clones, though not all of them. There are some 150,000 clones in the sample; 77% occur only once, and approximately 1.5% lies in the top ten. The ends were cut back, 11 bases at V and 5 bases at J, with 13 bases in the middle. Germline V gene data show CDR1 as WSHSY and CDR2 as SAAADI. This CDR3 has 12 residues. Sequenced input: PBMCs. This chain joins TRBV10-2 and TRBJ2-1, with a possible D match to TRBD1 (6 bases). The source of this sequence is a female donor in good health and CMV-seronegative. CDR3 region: CASGAGDNEQFF. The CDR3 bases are TGCGCCTCAGGGGCAGGGGACAATGAGCAGTTCTTC.